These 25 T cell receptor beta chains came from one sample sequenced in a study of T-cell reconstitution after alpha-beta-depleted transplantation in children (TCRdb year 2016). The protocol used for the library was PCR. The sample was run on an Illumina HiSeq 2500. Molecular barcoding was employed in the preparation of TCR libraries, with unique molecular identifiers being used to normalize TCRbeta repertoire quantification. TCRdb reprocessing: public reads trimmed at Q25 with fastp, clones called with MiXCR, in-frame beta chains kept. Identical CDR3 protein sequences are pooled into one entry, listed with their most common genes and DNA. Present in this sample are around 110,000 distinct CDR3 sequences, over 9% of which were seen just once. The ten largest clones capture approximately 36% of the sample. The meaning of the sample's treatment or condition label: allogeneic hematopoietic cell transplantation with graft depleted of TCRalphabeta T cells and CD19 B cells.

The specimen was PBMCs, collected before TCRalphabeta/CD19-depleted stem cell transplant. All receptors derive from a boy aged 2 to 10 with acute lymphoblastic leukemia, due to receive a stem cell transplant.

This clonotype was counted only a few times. CDR3 DNA: TGTGCCAGCAGCCAAGGGTTGGGAAGGACACCCGAAGCTTTCTTT. It encodes CASSQGLGRTPEAFF. The rearrangement links TRBV3-1 to TRBJ1-1; D is possibly TRBD1 (5 bases). The CDR3 spans 15 residues. The germline CDR1 and CDR2 sequences are LGHDT and YNNKEL (reference sequence). The V end was cut by 1 base, the J end by 8 bases, with 17 bases between.

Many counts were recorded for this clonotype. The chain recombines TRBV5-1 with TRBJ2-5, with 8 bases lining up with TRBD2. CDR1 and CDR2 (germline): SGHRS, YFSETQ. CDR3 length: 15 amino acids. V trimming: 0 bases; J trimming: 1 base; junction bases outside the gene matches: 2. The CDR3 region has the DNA TGCGCCAGCAGCTTGGTACTAGCGGCCCAAGAGACCCAGTACTTC. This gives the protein CASSLVLAAQETQYF. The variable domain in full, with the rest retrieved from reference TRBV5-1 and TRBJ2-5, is KAGVTQTPRYLIKTRGQQVTLSCSPISGHRSVSWYQQTPGQGLQFLFEYFSETQRNKGNFPGRFSGRQFSNSRSEMNVSTLELGDSALYLCASSLVLAAQETQYFGPGTRLLVL.

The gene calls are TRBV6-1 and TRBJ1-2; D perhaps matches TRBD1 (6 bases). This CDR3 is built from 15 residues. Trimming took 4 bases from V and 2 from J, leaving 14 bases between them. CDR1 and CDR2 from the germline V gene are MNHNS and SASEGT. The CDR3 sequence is CASSVSGGSNYGYTF. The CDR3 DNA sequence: TGTGCCAGCAGTGTTTCGGGGGGCTCAAACTATGGCTACACCTTC.

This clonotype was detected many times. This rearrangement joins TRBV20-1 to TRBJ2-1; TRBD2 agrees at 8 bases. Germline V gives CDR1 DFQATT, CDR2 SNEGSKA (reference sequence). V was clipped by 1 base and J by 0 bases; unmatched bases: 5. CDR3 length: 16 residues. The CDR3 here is CSARVPAGGSYNEQFF. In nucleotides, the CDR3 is TGCAGTGCTAGAGTTCCGGCGGGGGGCTCCTACAATGAGCAGTTCTTC.

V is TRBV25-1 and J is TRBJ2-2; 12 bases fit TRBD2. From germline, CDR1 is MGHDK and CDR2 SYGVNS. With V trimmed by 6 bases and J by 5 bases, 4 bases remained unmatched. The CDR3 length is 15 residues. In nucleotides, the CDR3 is TGTGCCAGCAGGACTAGCGGGAGAGAAACCGGGGAGCTGTTTTTT. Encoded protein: CASRTSGRETGELFF.

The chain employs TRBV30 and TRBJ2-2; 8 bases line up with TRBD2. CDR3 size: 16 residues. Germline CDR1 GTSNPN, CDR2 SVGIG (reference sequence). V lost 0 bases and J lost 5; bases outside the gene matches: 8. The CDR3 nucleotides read TGTGCCTGGAGTGTCCTTCTCTTAGCGGGAACCGGGGAGCTGTTTTTT. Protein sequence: CAWSVLLLAGTGELFF.

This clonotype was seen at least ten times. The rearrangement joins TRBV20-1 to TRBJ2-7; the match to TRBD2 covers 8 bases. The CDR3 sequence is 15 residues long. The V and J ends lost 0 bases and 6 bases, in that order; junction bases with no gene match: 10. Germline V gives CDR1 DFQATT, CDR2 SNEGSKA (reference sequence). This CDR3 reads CSARETGLDHSEQYF. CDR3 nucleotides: TGCAGTGCTAGAGAAACGGGACTAGATCATTCCGAGCAGTACTTC.

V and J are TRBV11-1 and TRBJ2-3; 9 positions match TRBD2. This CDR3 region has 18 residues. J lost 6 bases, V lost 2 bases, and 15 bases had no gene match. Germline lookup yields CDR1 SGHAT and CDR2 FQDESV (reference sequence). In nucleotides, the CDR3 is TGTGCCAGCAGCTTAACGGGGTCGGTAGCGGGAGTTAGCGATACGCAGTATTTT. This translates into CASSLTGSVAGVSDTQYF.

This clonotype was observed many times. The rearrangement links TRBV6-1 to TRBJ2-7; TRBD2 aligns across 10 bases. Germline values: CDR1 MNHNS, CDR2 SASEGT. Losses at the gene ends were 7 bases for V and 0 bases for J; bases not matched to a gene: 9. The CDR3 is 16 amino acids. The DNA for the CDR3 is TGTGCCAGCACCTACCGGACTAGCGGACGCTCCTACGAGCAGTACTTC. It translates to CASTYRTSGRSYEQYF.

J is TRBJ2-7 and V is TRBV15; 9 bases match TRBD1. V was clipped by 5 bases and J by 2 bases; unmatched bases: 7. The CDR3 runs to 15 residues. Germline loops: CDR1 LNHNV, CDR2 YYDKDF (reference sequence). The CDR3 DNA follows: TGTGCCACCAGCGCTGGGACAGGGAGCCCCTACGAGCAGTACTTC. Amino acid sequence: CATSAGTGSPYEQYF.

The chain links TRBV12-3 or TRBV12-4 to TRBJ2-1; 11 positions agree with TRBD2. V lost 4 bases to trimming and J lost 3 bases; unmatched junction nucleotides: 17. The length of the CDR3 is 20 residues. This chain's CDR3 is CASSSPPLETSGAFYNEQFF. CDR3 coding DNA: TGTGCCAGCAGTTCCCCCCCCCTAGAGACTAGCGGGGCCTTCTACAATGAGCAGTTCTTC.

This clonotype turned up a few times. The chain's CDR3 is CASSWGGRIGYTF. The DNA for the CDR3 is TGTGCCAGCTCGTGGGGGGGCAGGATTGGCTACACCTTC. V usage is TRBV11-2 and J usage is TRBJ1-2, with D tentatively TRBD1 (6 bases). The CDR3 has 13 residues. V lost 8 bases, J lost 7 bases, and 17 bases lay in between. Per germline, CDR1 SGHAT and CDR2 FQNNGV.

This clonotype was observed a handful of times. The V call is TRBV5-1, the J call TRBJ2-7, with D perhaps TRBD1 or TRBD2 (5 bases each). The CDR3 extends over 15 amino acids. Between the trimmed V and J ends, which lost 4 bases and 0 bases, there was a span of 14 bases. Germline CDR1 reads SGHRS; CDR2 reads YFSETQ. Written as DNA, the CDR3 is TGCGCCAGCAGCGTGGCAGGGAGATTCTCCTACGAGCAGTACTTC. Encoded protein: CASSVAGRFSYEQYF.

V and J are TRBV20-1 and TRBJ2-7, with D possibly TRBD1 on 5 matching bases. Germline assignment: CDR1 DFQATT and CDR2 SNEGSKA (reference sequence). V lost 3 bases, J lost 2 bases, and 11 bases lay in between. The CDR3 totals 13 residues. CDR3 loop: CSASPGNTYEQYF. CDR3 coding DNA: TGCAGTGCTAGCCCAGGGAATACCTACGAGCAGTACTTC.

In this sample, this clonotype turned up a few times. The CDR3 sequence is CASRGLGLHEQYF. CDR3 nucleotides: TGTGCCAGCCGGGGCCTTGGCCTGCACGAGCAGTACTTC. The rearrangement joins TRBV27 to TRBJ2-7; the D call may be TRBD1 or TRBD2 (5 bases each). CDR1 is MNHEY, CDR2 SMNVEV, per germline (reference sequence). There are 13 residues in the CDR3. Between the trimmed V and J ends, which lost 8 bases and 5 bases, there was a span of 16 bases.

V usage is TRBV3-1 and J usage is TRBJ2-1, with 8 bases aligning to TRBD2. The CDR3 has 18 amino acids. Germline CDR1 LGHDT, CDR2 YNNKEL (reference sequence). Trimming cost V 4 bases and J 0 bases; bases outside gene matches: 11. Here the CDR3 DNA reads TGTGCCAGCAGCCTACCAACCCTAGCGGGCAACTCCTACAATGAGCAGTTCTTC. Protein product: CASSLPTLAGNSYNEQFF.

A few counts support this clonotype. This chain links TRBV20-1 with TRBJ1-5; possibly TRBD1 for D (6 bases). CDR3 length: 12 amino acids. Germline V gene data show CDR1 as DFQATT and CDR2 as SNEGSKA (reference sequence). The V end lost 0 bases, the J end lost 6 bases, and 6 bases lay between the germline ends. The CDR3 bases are TGCAGTGCTAGAGACAGGGGTCAGCCCCAGCATTTT. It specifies CSARDRGQPQHF.

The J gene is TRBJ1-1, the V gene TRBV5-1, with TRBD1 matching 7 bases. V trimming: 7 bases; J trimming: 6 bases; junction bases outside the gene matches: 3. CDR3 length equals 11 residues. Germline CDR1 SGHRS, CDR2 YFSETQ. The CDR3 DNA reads TGCGCCAGCCAGGGGGGTCCTGAAGCTTTCTTT. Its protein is CASQGGPEAFF.

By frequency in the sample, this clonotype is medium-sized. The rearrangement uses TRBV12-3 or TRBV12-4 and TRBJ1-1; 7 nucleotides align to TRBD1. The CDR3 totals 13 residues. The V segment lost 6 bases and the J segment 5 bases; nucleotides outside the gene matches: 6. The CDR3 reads CASRARGATEAFF. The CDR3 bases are TGTGCCAGCAGGGCCAGGGGGGCTACTGAAGCTTTCTTT.

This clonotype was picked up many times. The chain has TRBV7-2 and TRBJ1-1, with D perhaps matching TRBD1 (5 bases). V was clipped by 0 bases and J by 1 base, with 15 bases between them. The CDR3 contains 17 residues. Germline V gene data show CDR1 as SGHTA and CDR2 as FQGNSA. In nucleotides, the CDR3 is TGTGCCAGCAGCTTAGCGAGTTTGACAGCCCCGAACACTGAAGCTTTCTTT. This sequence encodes CASSLASLTAPNTEAFF.

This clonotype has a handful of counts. The CDR3 loop reads CSAEKGEKLFF. The CDR3 DNA follows: TGCAGTGCTGAAAAGGGTGAAAAACTGTTTTTT. V and J are TRBV20-1 and TRBJ1-4; D remains unclear. The V gene's germline CDR1 is DFQATT and CDR2 SNEGSKA (reference sequence). The CDR3 runs to 11 residues. V was shortened by 5 bases and J by 7 bases, with 8 bases between the two germline ends.

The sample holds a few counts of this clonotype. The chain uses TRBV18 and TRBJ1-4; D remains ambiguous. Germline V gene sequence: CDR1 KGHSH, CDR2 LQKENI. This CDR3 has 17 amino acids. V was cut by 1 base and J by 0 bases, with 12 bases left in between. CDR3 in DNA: TGTGCCAGCTCACCACGTGATGCAGATACAACTAATGAAAAACTGTTTTTT. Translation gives CASSPRDADTTNEKLFF. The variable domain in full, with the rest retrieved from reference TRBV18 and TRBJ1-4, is NAGVMQNPRHLVRRRGQEARLRCSPMKGHSHVYWYRQLPEEGLKFMVYLQKENIIDESGMPKERFSAEFPKEGPSILRIQQVVRGDSAAYFCASSPRDADTTNEKLFFGSGTQLSVL.

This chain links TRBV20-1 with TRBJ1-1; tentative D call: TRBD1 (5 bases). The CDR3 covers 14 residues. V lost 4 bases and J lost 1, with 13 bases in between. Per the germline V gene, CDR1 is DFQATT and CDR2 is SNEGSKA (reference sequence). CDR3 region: CSATPGSANTEAFF. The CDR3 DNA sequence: TGCAGTGCTACGCCAGGGAGTGCGAACACTGAAGCTTTCTTT.

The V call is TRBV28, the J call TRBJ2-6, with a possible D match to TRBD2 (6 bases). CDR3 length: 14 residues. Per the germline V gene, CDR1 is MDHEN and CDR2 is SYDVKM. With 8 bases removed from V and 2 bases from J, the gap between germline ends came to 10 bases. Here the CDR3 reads CASVGGPGANVLTF. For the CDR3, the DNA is TGTGCCAGCGTTGGAGGGCCTGGGGCCAACGTCCTGACTTTC.

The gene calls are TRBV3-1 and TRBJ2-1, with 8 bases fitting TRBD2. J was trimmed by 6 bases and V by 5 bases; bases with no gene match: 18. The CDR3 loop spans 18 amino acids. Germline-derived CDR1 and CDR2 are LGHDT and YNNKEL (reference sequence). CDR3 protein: CASSYWRGAGRAANEQFF. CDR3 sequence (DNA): TGTGCCAGCAGCTACTGGAGGGGTGCCGGGAGGGCCGCCAATGAGCAGTTCTTC.